The 21 T cell receptor beta chains given below trace back to one sample, sequenced in a study of T-cell reconstitution after alpha-beta-depleted transplantation in children. Unique molecular identifiers were incorporated during preparation of the TCRbeta library. TCRdb independently ran MiXCR on the PCR reads; one entry per CDR3 protein. Of 250,000 to 400,000 distinct CDR3 sequences in the sample, roughly 25% were seen once. Sample: PBMCs, mostly from graft donor cells, taken 180 days after TCRalphabeta/CD19-depleted stem cell transplant. The receptors derive from a male patient younger than 18 who had a stem cell transplant for acute lymphoblastic leukemia, so the T cells may come from the graft donor.

The rearrangement uses TRBV28 and TRBJ2-6; D is unclear. Trimming cost V 2 bases and J 14 bases, with 13 bases left between them. There are 13 residues in the CDR3. CDR1 is MDHEN and CDR2 is SYDVKM in the germline V gene. The chain's CDR3 is CASSLDAGAILTF. In DNA form, the CDR3 reads TGTGCCAGCAGTTTAGATGCCGGAGCCATCCTGACTTTC.

The chain uses TRBV9 and TRBJ2-7; tentatively, D is TRBD2 (6 bases). Germline CDR1 reads SGDLS; CDR2 reads YYNGEE. The V and J ends lost 0 bases and 6 bases respectively, with 19 bases between them. The CDR3 consists of 16 residues. For the CDR3, the DNA is TGTGCCAGCAGCGTAGCTATCGGAGGGAAGTTGTCCGAGCAGTACTTC. Translating gives CASSVAIGGKLSEQYF. The full variable domain, completed using reference TRBV9 and TRBJ2-7, is DSGVTQTPKHLITATGQRVTLRCSPRSGDLSVYWYQQSLDQGLQFLIQYYNGEERAKGNILERFSAQQFPDLHSELNLSSLELGDSALYFCASSVAIGGKLSEQYFGPGTRLTVT.

The chain uses TRBV12-3 or TRBV12-4 and TRBJ2-7; 11 nucleotides match TRBD2. This CDR3 is built from 15 residues. Unmatched junction bases numbered 2, after V lost 4 bases and J lost 0 bases. The CDR3 DNA sequence: TGTGCCAGCAGTTCCGGGACTAGCGGCTCCTACGAGCAGTACTTC. Protein: CASSSGTSGSYEQYF.

The table lists this clonotype with a few counts. DNA for the CDR3: TGTGCCAGCAGCAATTCCCCCAGACCAGGGCCTGGGGCCAACGTCCTGACTTTC. Encoded protein: CASSNSPRPGPGANVLTF. The J gene is TRBJ2-6, the V gene TRBV5-6; possibly TRBD1 for D (5 bases). Germline V gene data show CDR1 as SGHDT and CDR2 as YYEEEE. Trimming pared 4 bases from V and 2 bases from J, leaving 19 bases between. The CDR3 has 18 amino acids.

This chain uses TRBV21-1 with TRBJ2-1; whether TRBD2, the table's D call, matches the DNA was not checked. TRBV21-1 is labeled a pseudogene. The CDR3 consists of 17 residues. In DNA form, the CDR3 reads TGTGCCAGCAGCAAAGTGGGAACTAGCGCATTCTACAATGAGCAGTTCTTC. This sequence encodes CASSKVGTSAFYNEQFF.

The rearrangement uses TRBV5-4 and TRBJ1-4; D not certain. Germline V CDR1 and CDR2: SGHNT, YYREEE (reference sequence). The V gene lost 3 bases and the J gene lost 10 bases, with 16 bases spanning the gap. This CDR3 is 14 amino acids long. The CDR3, as DNA: TGTGCCAGCAGCTCCCCCTTGACGAAGGGAAAACTGTTTTTT. It yields the protein CASSSPLTKGKLFF.

This clonotype was counted only a few times. The chain couples TRBV6-6 to TRBJ2-4, with 7 bases aligning to TRBD1. The CDR3 consists of 13 residues. CDR1 is MNHNY, CDR2 SVGAGI, per germline (reference sequence). V lost 9 bases to trimming and J lost 4 bases; unmatched junction nucleotides: 6. The CDR3: CASDPGQKNIQYF. DNA for the CDR3: TGTGCCAGTGATCCGGGACAGAAAAACATTCAGTACTTC.

This clonotype was seen a few times. The V call is TRBV10-2, the J call TRBJ2-7; D unclear. This CDR3 is 13 amino acids long. V was clipped by 5 bases and J by 0 bases, with 8 bases between them. Germline V gene sequence: CDR1 WSHSY, CDR2 SAAADI. In DNA, the CDR3 is TGCGCCAGCAGTCTCAGTCGCTCCTACGAGCAGTACTTC. It specifies CASSLSRSYEQYF.

The rearrangement uses TRBV11-1 and TRBJ2-3, with 15 positions matching TRBD2. CDR1 SGHAT and CDR2 FQDESV come from the germline V gene (reference sequence). Germline trimming cut 4 bases from V and 3 bases from J; bases unmatched to any gene: 14. The CDR3 covers 20 residues. The CDR3 region is CASSSRDSRTSGRETDTQYF. As DNA, the CDR3 is TGTGCCAGCAGCTCACGCGACTCCCGGACTAGCGGGAGGGAAACAGATACGCAGTATTTT. Supplemented by reference TRBV11-1 and TRBJ2-3, the full variable domain reads EAEVAQSPRYKITEKSQAVAFWCDPISGHATLYWYRQILGQGPELLVQFQDESVVDDSQLPKDRFSAERLKGVDSTLKIQPAELGDSAMYLCASSSRDSRTSGRETDTQYFGPGTRLTVL.

The chain combines TRBV5-1 with TRBJ2-7; no clear D. This CDR3 is built from 13 residues. Germline CDR1 reads SGHRS; CDR2 reads YFSETQ. Trimming stripped 4 bases from V and 5 bases from J, with 13 bases between. CDR3 sequence reads: CASSDGRSDEQYF. The CDR3, as DNA: TGCGCCAGCAGCGATGGACGGTCGGACGAGCAGTACTTC.

This clonotype was seen more than once but under ten times. The chain carries TRBV10-3 and TRBJ2-7; 14 bases align to TRBD2. CDR3 length: 20 residues. The germline V gene encodes CDR1 ENHRY and CDR2 SYGVKD. With 2 bases clipped from V and 5 bases from J, the junction kept 17 bases outside the gene matches. The CDR3 sequence is CAISEIRGLAGAHRFDEQYF. CDR3 DNA: TGTGCCATCAGTGAGATTAGGGGACTAGCGGGAGCCCATAGGTTCGACGAGCAGTACTTC.

This clonotype was seen a few times. The genes are TRBV5-1 and TRBJ2-5; D is unclear. V was shortened by 5 bases and J by 0 bases, with 17 bases between the two germline ends. From germline, CDR1 is SGHRS and CDR2 YFSETQ. The CDR3 is 16 amino acids. CDR3 DNA: TGCGCCAGCAGTCCCACGGAACTCACGTACCAAGAGACCCAGTACTTC. Residues: CASSPTELTYQETQYF.

There are a few counts of this clonotype. The chain employs TRBV5-1 and TRBJ2-3; 7 bases match TRBD1. J lost 2 bases, V lost 4 bases, and 13 bases had no gene match. The germline gives CDR1 SGHRS, CDR2 YFSETQ. CDR3 length: 17 amino acids. This CDR3 is CASSPTDDRVNTDTQYF. DNA for the CDR3: TGCGCCAGCAGCCCGACGGACGACAGGGTGAACACAGATACGCAGTATTTT.

The chain recombines TRBV20-1 with TRBJ2-4; 7 nucleotides match TRBD1. Germline V gives CDR1 DFQATT, CDR2 SNEGSKA (reference sequence). CDR3 length: 13 amino acids. V trimming: 6 bases; J trimming: 2 bases; junction bases outside the gene matches: 4. The CDR3: CSARTGTKNIQYF. CDR3 sequence (DNA): TGCAGTGCCAGGACAGGAACCAAAAACATTCAGTACTTC.

This chain joins TRBV7-8 and TRBJ2-1; TRBD2 agrees at 7 bases. J gave up 9 bases and V 2 bases, and 10 bases lay outside the gene matches. Germline values: CDR1 SGHVS, CDR2 FQNEAQ. CDR3 length equals 15 residues. In nucleotides, the CDR3 is TGTGCCAGCAGCTTACGTGTGGGAGGGCCAAGTGAGCAGTTCTTC. It specifies CASSLRVGGPSEQFF.

The V gene is TRBV4-2, the J gene TRBJ2-2, with 8 bases aligning to TRBD2. The junction had 8 bases not matched to a gene; V was cut back by 2 bases and J by 6 bases. This CDR3 region has 16 residues. CDR1 and CDR2 (germline): LGHNA, YNFKEQ. CDR3 residues: CASSQFQSGSSGELFF. In nucleotides, the CDR3 is TGTGCCAGCAGCCAATTTCAAAGCGGGAGTTCCGGGGAGCTGTTTTTT.

This clonotype has just a few counts. This sequence joins TRBV9 and TRBJ2-1; D remains unclear. The CDR3 is 17 residues long. CDR1 is SGDLS and CDR2 is YYNGEE in the germline V gene. Between the trimmed V and J ends, which lost 4 bases and 4 bases, there was a span of 21 bases. CDR3 sequence reads: CASSRPANTEVYNEQFF. In DNA, the CDR3 is TGTGCCAGCAGCCGCCCGGCGAATACAGAGGTATACAATGAGCAGTTCTTC.

This clonotype was seen only a few times. This chain joins TRBV29-1 and TRBJ2-5; D remains ambiguous. CDR3 length equals 15 residues. Germline CDR1 reads SQVTM; CDR2 reads ANQGSEA. Trimming removed 3 bases from V and 2 bases from J, with 16 bases in between. The CDR3: CSVDLGSHLQETQYF. Here the CDR3 DNA reads TGCAGCGTTGATTTGGGAAGCCACCTACAAGAGACCCAGTACTTC. The complete variable domain, with remaining parts taken from reference TRBV29-1 and TRBJ2-5, reads SAVISQKPSRDICQRGTSLTIQCQVDSQVTMMFWYRQQPGQSLTLIATANQGSEATYESGFVIDKFPISRPNLTFSTLTVSNMSPEDSSIYLCSVDLGSHLQETQYFGPGTRLLVL.

The chain links TRBV12-3 or TRBV12-4 to TRBJ1-3; D may be TRBD1 (5 bases). Trimming took off 5 bases at V and 0 bases at J, with 11 bases between the two ends. The CDR3 is 15 amino acids. CDR3: CASSDRQRSGNTIYF. The CDR3 nucleotides read TGTGCCAGCAGTGATAGACAGCGCTCTGGAAACACCATATATTTT.

CDR3 DNA: TGTGCCACGGCGGGACAGGGGATCTCCTACGAGCAGTACTTC. This sequence encodes CATAGQGISYEQYF. The chain carries TRBV27 and TRBJ2-7, with TRBD1 matching 10 bases. There are 14 residues in the CDR3. Unmatched junction bases numbered 6, after V lost 10 bases and J lost 0 bases. Germline assignment: CDR1 MNHEY and CDR2 SMNVEV (reference sequence).

The chain couples TRBV18 to TRBJ2-1, with D unclear. V was trimmed by 2 bases and J by 7 bases, leaving 6 bases between them. Germline lookup yields CDR1 KGHSH and CDR2 LQKENI. The CDR3 consists of 12 residues. The CDR3 region is CASSPEANEQFF. CDR3 sequence (DNA): TGTGCCAGCTCACCAGAGGCGAATGAGCAGTTCTTC. Supplemented by reference TRBV18 and TRBJ2-1, the full variable domain reads NAGVMQNPRHLVRRRGQEARLRCSPMKGHSHVYWYRQLPEEGLKFMVYLQKENIIDESGMPKERFSAEFPKEGPSILRIQQVVRGDSAAYFCASSPEANEQFFGPGTRLTVL.